A selection of T cell receptor beta chains follows, all from one sample in a study of cytomegalovirus exposure and HLA in healthy donors. TCRdb keeps only in-frame clones here, not all; method: immunoSEQ multiplex PCR. The data show fewer than 130,000 clones, with just under 75% seen just once and about 2.5% held by the top ten. Material for sequencing was PBMCs. The receptors were sampled from a man aged 50 or older in good health and CMV-seropositive. Both conserved end residues are part of each CDR3. A D gene is named only where the DNA matches it firmly. Size values are once, few and many counts, or a class for expanded clones, and some rows have none.

v_gene	d_gene	abundance	j_gene	CDR3aa	CDR3nt
TRBV6-1	TRBD2	few	TRBJ2-5	CASSEGIYGGEETQYF	TGTGCCAGCAGTGAGGGGATCTACGGGGGGGAAGAGACCCAGTACTTC
TRBV5-1	.	.	TRBJ2-1	CASSLTTDEQFF	TGCGCCAGCAGCTTGACTACGGATGAGCAGTTCTTC
TRBV10-3	.	.	TRBJ1-1	CAISESSLGRREAFF	TGTGCCATCAGTGAGTCGAGTCTCGGGAGAAGGGAAGCTTTCTTT
TRBV4-1	.	.	TRBJ2-1	CASSRRAVNYNEQFF	TGCGCCAGCAGCCGGCGGGCAGTTAATTACAATGAGCAGTTCTTC
TRBV7-3	.	few	TRBJ2-1	CASSTTDYNEQFF	TGTGCCAGCAGCACGACAGACTACAATGAGCAGTTCTTC
TRBV4-1	.	once	TRBJ2-5	CASSSGAFGAETQYF	TGCGCCAGCAGCTCAGGGGCCTTCGGTGCAGAGACCCAGTACTTC
TRBV4-1	TRBD2	.	TRBJ2-7	CASSQGGLAGSPYEQYF	TGCGCCAGCAGCCAAGGTGGACTAGCGGGATCCCCCTACGAGCAGTACTTC
TRBV6-7	TRBD1	.	TRBJ1-4	CASSYYTGANEKLFF	TGTGCCAGCAGTTACTACACAGGGGCTAATGAAAAACTGTTTTTT
TRBV27	TRBD2	.	TRBJ2-2	CASSWKAGTGELFF	TGTGCCAGCAGTTGGAAAGCGGGAACGGGGGAGCTGTTTTTT
TRBV11-2	.	.	TRBJ1-1	CASSPHMNTEAFF	TGTGCCAGCAGCCCTCACATGAACACTGAAGCTTTCTTT
TRBV18	.	.	TRBJ2-7	CASSPPRGNPHEQYF	TGTGCCAGCTCACCACCGAGGGGGAACCCCCACGAGCAGTACTTC
TRBV5-6	.	.	TRBJ1-5	CASSGGAGRGQPQHF	TGTGCCAGCAGCGGGGGGGCAGGGAGGGGTCAGCCCCAGCATTTT
TRBV7-5	.	few	TRBJ2-7	CARSEHGTGWYEQYF	TGTGCCAGAAGCGAACACGGGACAGGGTGGTACGAGCAGTACTTC
TRBV19	.	.	TRBJ1-4	CASSPTGRATNEKLFF	TGTGCCAGTAGCCCGACAGGAAGGGCCACTAATGAAAAACTGTTTTTT
TRBV4-2	.	few	TRBJ2-3	CASSQEGSFGTDTQYF	TGTGCCAGCAGCCAAGAGGGCAGTTTTGGGACAGATACGCAGTATTTT
TRBV5-1	TRBD1	few	TRBJ2-1	CASSDRGPSSYNEQFF	TGCGCCAGCAGCGACAGGGGCCCTAGCTCCTACAATGAGCAGTTCTTC
TRBV19	.	.	TRBJ2-2	CASSPRVGATGELFF	TGTGCCAGTAGCCCCCGGGTCGGCGCCACCGGGGAGCTGTTTTTT
TRBV28	TRBD1	.	TRBJ1-1	CASRGGGTGGVEAFF	TGTGCCAGCAGAGGGGGTGGGACAGGGGGAGTTGAAGCTTTCTTT
TRBV7-2	TRBD2	.	TRBJ2-4	CASSFTSGDNIQYF	TGTGCCAGCAGCTTTACTAGCGGGGATAACATTCAGTACTTC
TRBV5-1	TRBD1	.	TRBJ2-7	CASSSTGTGGDEQYF	TGCGCCAGCAGCTCCACCGGGACAGGGGGGGACGAGCAGTACTTC
TRBV9	.	.	TRBJ2-1	CARDFVSGNNEQFF	TGTGCCAGGGACTTTGTTAGCGGAAACAATGAGCAGTTCTTC
TRBV6-1	.	few	TRBJ2-7	CASSEGPSYEQYF	TGTGCCAGCAGTGAAGGGCCTTCCTACGAGCAGTACTTC
TRBV25-1	TRBD1	.	TRBJ1-2	CASSLTTGRLDYGYTF	TGTGCCAGCAGCCTCACGACAGGGAGGCTCGACTATGGCTACACCTTC
TRBV5-1	TRBD1	.	TRBJ2-3	CASSLGVRDRVLADTQYF	TGCGCCAGCAGCTTGGGCGTCAGGGACAGGGTTCTGGCAGATACGCAGTATTTT
TRBV9	.	once	TRBJ1-1	CASATGPNTEAFF	TGTGCCAGCGCCACAGGGCCGAACACTGAAGCTTTCTTT
TRBV5-1	TRBD2	few	TRBJ2-7	CASSSSGGWNEQYF	TGCGCCAGCAGCTCAAGCGGGGGGTGGAACGAGCAGTACTTC
TRBV5-1	.	once	TRBJ2-7	CASSPRGSGSYEQYF	TGCGCCAGCAGCCCGAGGGGTAGCGGCTCCTACGAGCAGTACTTC
TRBV5-6	TRBD2	.	TRBJ2-3	CASSYNSGGAGDTQYF	TGTGCCAGCAGCTACAACAGCGGGGGGGCGGGAGATACGCAGTATTTT
TRBV27	.	.	TRBJ1-2	CASSRTVNYGYTF	TGTGCCAGCTCTAGGACAGTTAACTATGGCTACACCTTC
TRBV4-2	.	once	TRBJ2-5	CASSQGGERQTQYF	TGTGCCAGCAGCCAAGGCGGGGAAAGACAGACCCAGTACTTC
TRBV7-3	.	.	TRBJ2-1	CASSPSGVNYNEQFF	TGTGCCAGCAGCCCCAGCGGCGTTAACTACAATGAGCAGTTCTTC
TRBV27	.	.	TRBJ1-5	CASSLRGYQPQHF	TGTGCCAGCAGTTTAAGGGGGTATCAGCCCCAGCATTTT
TRBV10-3	TRBD2	few	TRBJ2-7	CAISEQRDYEQYF	TGTGCCATCAGTGAGCAGCGGGATTACGAGCAGTACTTC
TRBV6-5	.	.	TRBJ1-1	CASSRDNTEAFF	TGTGCCAGCAGTCGCGATAACACTGAAGCTTTCTTT
TRBV2	.	.	TRBJ1-2	CASGRNRPDNGYTF	TGTGCCAGCGGGAGGAACAGACCTGATAATGGCTACACCTTC
TRBV5-5	TRBD1	.	TRBJ1-4	CASSTRGPGEKLFF	TGTGCCAGCAGCACCAGGGGGCCCGGTGAAAAACTGTTTTTT